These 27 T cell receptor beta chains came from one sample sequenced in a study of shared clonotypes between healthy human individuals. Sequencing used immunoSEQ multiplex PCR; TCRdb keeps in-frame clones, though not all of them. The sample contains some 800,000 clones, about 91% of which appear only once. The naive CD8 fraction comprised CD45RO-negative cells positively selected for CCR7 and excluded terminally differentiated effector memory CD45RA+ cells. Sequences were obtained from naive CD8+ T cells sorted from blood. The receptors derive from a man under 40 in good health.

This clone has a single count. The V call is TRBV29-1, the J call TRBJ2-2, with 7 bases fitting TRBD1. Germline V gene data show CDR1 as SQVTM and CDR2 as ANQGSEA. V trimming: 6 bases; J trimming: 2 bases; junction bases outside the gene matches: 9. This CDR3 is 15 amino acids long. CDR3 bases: TGCAGCGTCGAACTGACAGGGTTAAACACCGGGGAGCTGTTTTTT. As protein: CSVELTGLNTGELFF.

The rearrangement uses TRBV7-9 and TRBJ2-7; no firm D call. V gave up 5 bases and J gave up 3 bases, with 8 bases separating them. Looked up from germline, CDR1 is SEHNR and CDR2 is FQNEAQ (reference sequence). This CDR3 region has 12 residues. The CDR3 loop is CASSHVDYEQYF. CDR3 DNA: TGTGCCAGCAGCCACGTGGACTACGAGCAGTACTTC. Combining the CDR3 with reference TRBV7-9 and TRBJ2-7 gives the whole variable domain DTGVSQNPRHKITKRGQNVTFRCDPISEHNRLYWYRQTLGQGPEFLTYFQNEAQLEKSRLLSDRFSAERPKGSFSTLEIQRTEQGDSAMYLCASSHVDYEQYFGPGTRLTVT.

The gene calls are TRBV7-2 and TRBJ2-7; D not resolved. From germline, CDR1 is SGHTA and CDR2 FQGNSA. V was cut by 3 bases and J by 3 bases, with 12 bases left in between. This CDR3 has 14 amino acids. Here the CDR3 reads CASSFYGPSYEQYF. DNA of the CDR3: TGTGCCAGCAGCTTCTACGGCCCTAGCTACGAGCAGTACTTC.

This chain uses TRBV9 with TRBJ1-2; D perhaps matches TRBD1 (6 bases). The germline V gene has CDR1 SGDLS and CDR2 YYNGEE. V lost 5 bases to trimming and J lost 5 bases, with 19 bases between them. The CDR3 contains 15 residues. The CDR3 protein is CASRDRGDTGYGYTF. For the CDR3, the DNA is TGTGCCAGCAGGGACCGCGGGGACACAGGGTATGGCTACACCTTC. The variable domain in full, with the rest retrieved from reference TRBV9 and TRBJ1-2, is DSGVTQTPKHLITATGQRVTLRCSPRSGDLSVYWYQQSLDQGLQFLIQYYNGEERAKGNILERFSAQQFPDLHSELNLSSLELGDSALYFCASRDRGDTGYGYTFGSGTRLTVV.

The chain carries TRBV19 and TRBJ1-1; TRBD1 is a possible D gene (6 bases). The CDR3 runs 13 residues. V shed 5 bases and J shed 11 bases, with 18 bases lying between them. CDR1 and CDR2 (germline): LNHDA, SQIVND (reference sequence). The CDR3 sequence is CASSWTVRDKAFF. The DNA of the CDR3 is TGTGCCAGTAGTTGGACCGTCCGGGACAAGGCTTTCTTT.

The CDR3 sequence is CASMLSWTEGQYYGYTF. The CDR3 DNA sequence: TGTGCCAGCATGCTATCGTGGACCGAGGGGCAGTACTATGGCTACACCTTC. This chain joins TRBV27 and TRBJ1-2; maybe TRBD1 (5 bases). Trimming took 7 bases from V and 3 from J, leaving 24 bases between them. The V gene's germline CDR1 is MNHEY and CDR2 SMNVEV (reference sequence). This CDR3 region has 17 residues.

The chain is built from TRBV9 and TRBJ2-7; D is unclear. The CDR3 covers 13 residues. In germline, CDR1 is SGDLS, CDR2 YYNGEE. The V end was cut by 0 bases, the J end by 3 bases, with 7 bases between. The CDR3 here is CASSVALDYEQYF. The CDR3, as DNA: TGTGCCAGCAGCGTAGCTTTGGACTACGAGCAGTACTTC.

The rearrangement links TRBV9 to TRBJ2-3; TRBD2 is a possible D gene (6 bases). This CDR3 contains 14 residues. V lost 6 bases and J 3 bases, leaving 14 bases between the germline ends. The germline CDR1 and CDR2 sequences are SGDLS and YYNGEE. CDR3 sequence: CASTVGGGTDTQYF. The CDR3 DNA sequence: TGTGCCAGCACCGTGGGGGGAGGAACAGATACGCAGTATTTT.

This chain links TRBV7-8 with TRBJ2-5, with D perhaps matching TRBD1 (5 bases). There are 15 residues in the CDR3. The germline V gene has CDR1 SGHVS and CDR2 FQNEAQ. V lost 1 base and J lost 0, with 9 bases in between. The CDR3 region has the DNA TGTGCCAGCAGCTTAGTTCTCAGGGACCAAGAGACCCAGTACTTC. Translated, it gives CASSLVLRDQETQYF.

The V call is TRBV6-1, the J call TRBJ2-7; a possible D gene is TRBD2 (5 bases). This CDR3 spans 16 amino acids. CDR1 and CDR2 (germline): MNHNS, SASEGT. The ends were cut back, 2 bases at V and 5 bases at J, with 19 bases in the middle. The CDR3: CASSEHTRSPTDEQYF. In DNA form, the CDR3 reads TGTGCCAGCAGTGAACACACTAGATCCCCTACCGACGAGCAGTACTTC.

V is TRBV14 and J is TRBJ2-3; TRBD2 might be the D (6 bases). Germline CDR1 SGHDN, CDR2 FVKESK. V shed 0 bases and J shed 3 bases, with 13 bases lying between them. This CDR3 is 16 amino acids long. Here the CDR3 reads CASSQDPAGSTDTQYF. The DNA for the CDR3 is TGTGCCAGCAGCCAAGATCCGGCGGGAAGTACAGATACGCAGTATTTT.

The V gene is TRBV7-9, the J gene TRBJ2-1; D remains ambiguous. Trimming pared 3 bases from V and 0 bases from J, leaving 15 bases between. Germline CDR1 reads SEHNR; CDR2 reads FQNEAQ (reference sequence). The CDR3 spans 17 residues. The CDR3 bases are TGTGCCAGCAGCTTCCCTTCGGGCATGAGCTCCTACAATGAGCAGTTCTTC. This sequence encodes CASSFPSGMSSYNEQFF.

This chain's CDR3 is CASSFGRGVGQPQHF. The CDR3 DNA sequence: TGTGCCAGCAGTTTCGGTCGGGGAGTGGGTCAGCCCCAGCATTTT. This chain joins TRBV28 and TRBJ1-5; D remains unclear. The germline CDR1 and CDR2 sequences are MDHEN and SYDVKM. Trimming cost V 3 bases and J 6 bases, with 15 bases left between them. The CDR3 sequence is 15 residues long.

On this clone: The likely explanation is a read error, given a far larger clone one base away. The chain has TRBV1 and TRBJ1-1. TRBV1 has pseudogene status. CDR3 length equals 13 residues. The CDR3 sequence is CTSSPQRNTEAFF. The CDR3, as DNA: TGCACCAGCAGCCCCCAACGGAACACTGAAGCTTTCTTT.

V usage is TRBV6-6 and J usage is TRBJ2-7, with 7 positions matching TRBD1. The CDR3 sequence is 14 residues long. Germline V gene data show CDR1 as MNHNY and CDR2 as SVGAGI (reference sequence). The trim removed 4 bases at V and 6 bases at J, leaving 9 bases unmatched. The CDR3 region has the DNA TGTGCCAGCAGTTCTGCCGAGGGGGCGAGCGAGCAGTACTTC. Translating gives CASSSAEGASEQYF.

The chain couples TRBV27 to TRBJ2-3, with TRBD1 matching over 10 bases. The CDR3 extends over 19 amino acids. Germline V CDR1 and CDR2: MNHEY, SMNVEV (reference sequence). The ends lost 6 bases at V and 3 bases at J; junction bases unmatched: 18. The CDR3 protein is CASRRKTGGDQEKTDTQYF. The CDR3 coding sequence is TGTGCCAGCAGACGAAAGACAGGGGGCGATCAAGAAAAGACAGATACGCAGTATTTT.

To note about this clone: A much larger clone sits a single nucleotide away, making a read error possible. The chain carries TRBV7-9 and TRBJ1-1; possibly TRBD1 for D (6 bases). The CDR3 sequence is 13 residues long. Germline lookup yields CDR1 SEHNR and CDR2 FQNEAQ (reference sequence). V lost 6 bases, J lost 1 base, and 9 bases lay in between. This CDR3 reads CASRVGGNTEAFF. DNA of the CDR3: TGTGCCAGCAGGGTAGGGGGGAACACTGAAGCTTTCTTT.

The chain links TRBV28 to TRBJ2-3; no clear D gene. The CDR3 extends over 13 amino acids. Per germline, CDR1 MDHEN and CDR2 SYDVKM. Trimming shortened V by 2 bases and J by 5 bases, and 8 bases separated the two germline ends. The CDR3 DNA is TGTGCCAGCAGTTTAGCGCGGCGAGATACGCAGTATTTT. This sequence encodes CASSLARRDTQYF.

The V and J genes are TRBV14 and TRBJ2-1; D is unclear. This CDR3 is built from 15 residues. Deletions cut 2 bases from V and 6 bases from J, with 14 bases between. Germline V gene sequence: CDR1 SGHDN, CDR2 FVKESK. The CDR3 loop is CASSQSLGLGNEQFF. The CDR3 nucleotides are TGTGCCAGCAGCCAATCTCTAGGCCTCGGCAATGAGCAGTTCTTC.

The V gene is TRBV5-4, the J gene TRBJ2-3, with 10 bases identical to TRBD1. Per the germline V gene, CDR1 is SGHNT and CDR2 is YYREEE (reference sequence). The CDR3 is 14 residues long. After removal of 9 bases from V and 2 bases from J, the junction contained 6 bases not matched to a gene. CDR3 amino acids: CAIADRGYTDTQYF. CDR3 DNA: TGTGCCATCGCGGACAGGGGGTACACAGATACGCAGTATTTT.

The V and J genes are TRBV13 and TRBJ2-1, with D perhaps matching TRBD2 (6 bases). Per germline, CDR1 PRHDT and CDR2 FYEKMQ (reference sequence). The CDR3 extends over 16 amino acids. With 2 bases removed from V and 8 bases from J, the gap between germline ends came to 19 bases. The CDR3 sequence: CASSLFSSANFDEQFF. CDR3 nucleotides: TGTGCCAGCAGCTTATTTTCTAGCGCCAATTTTGATGAGCAGTTCTTC.

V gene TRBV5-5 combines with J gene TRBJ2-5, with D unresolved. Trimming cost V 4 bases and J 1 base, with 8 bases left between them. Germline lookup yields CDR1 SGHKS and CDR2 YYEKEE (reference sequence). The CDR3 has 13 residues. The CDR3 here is CASSPWVQETQYF. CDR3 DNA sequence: TGTGCCAGCAGCCCATGGGTCCAAGAGACCCAGTACTTC.

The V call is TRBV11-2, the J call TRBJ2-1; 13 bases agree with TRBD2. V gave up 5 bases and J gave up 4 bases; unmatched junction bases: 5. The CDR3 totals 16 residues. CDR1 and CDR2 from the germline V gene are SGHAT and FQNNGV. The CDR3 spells CASSLGTSGKYNEQFF. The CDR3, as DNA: TGTGCCAGCAGCCTAGGGACTAGCGGGAAATACAATGAGCAGTTCTTC.

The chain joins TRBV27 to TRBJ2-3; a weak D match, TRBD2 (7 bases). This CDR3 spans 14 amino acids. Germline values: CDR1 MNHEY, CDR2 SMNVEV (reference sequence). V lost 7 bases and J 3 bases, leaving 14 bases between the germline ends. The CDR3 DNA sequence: TGTGCCAGCACCGGGGGGCTTCGTACAGATACGCAGTATTTT. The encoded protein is CASTGGLRTDTQYF.

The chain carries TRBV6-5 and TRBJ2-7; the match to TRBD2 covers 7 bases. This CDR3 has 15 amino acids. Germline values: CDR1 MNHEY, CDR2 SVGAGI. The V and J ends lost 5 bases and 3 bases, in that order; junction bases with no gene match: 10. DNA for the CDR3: TGTGCCAGCAGTACCCCGCGGGAGCTTATCTACGAGCAGTACTTC. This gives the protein CASSTPRELIYEQYF.

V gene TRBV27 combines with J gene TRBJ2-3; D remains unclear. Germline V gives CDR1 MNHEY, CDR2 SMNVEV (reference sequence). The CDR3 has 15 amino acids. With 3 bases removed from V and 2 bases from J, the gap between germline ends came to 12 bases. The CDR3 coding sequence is TGTGCCAGCAGTTTGGATAGCCCGAACACAGATACGCAGTATTTT. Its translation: CASSLDSPNTDTQYF.

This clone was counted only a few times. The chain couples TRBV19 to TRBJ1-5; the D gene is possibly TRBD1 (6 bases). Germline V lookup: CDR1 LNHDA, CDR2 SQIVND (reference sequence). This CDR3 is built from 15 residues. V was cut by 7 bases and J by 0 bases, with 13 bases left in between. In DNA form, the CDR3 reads TGTGCCAGTAACTCGGACAGCCCTAGCAATCAGCCCCAGCATTTT. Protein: CASNSDSPSNQPQHF.